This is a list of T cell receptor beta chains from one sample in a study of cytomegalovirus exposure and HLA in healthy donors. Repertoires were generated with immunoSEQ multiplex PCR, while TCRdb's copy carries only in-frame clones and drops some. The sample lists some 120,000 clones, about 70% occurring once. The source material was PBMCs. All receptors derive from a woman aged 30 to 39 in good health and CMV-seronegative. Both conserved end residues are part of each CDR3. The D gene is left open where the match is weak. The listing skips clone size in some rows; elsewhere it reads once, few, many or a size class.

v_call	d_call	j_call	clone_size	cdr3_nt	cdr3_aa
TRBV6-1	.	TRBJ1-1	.	TGTGCCAGCAGCGGACACGAGAACACTGAAGCTTTCTTT	CASSGHENTEAFF
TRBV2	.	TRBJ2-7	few	TGTGCCAGCAGCCAGCAGGGATACGAGCAGTACTTC	CASSQQGYEQYF
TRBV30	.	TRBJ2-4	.	TGTGCCTGGAGTGTAGGAGGGGTCAAAAACATTCAGTACTTC	CAWSVGGVKNIQYF
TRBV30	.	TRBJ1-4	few	TGTGCCTGGAGTGTACTGGGGAACGGGGATGAAAAACTGTTTTTT	CAWSVLGNGDEKLFF
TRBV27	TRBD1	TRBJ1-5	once	TGTGCCAGCAGACTACAGGGGGCCAATCAGCCCCAGCATTTT	CASRLQGANQPQHF
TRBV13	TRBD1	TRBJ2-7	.	TGTGCCAGCAGCCGCAGGACAGGGAGCTACGAGCAGTACTTC	CASSRRTGSYEQYF
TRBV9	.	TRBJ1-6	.	TGTGCCAGCAGAACTTCCAATTCACCCCTCCACTTT	CASRTSNSPLHF
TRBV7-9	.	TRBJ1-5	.	TGTGCCAGCAGCCTAAAGGGCCCGGGAGCCCAGCATTTT	CASSLKGPGAQHF
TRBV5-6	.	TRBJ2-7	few	TGTGCCAGCAGCTCCATCGGAGGCTACGAGCAGTACTTC	CASSSIGGYEQYF
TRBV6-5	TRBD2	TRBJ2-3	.	TGTGCCAGCAGTTGCAGGACTAGCGGGAGGGGTGACACGCAGTATTTT	CASSCRTSGRGDTQYF